These T cell receptor beta chains were read from a single sample in a study of blood T cells in healthy people across ages. In TCRdb, the 5' RACE reads were re-called with MiXCR into one record per CDR3 protein. Among some 850,000 distinct CDR3 sequences listed, around 24% were seen once. The same data also went into a second study, on T cells of mothers and their children.

The sample consisted of blood. All receptors derive from a boy between 5 and 17 years old in good health. Each CDR3 is given with its conserved first and last residue. The D gene is left open where the match is weak. Size is stated for part of the rows, as once, few or many counts, or as a class when the clone is expanded.

size	V	J	length	D	CDR3	DNA
many	TRBV5-1	TRBJ2-5	14	NA	CASSFRGAGETQYF	TGCGCCAGCAGCTTCCGGGGCGCGGGGGAGACCCAGTACTTC
NA	TRBV7-9	TRBJ2-5	14	NA	CASNDPGLEEPQYF	TGTGCCAGCAACGACCCGGGGCTCGAAGAGCCCCAGTACTTC
few	TRBV29-1	TRBJ1-4	13	NA	CSVRIQALEKLFF	TGCAGCGTTCGAATACAGGCGTTAGAAAAACTGTTTTTT
NA	TRBV2	TRBJ2-1	11	NA	CASTLINEQFF	TGTGCCAGCACTCTCATCAATGAGCAGTTCTTC
NA	TRBV12-5	TRBJ2-2	14	NA	CASGLMENTGELFF	TGTGCTAGTGGTTTGATGGAAAACACCGGGGAGCTGTTTTTT
NA	TRBV12-3/TRBV12-4	TRBJ1-3	16	NA	CASSLAWTAGGNTIYF	TGTGCCAGCAGTTTAGCCTGGACAGCGGGTGGAAACACCATATATTTT
NA	TRBV5-1	TRBJ2-1	14	NA	CASSLGSSLNEQFF	TGCGCCAGCAGCCTGGGTTCTAGCTTAAATGAGCAGTTCTTC
NA	TRBV11-2	TRBJ1-2	14	TRBD1	CASSPGQGYFGYTF	TGTGCCAGCAGCCCGGGACAGGGTTATTTTGGCTACACCTTC
NA	TRBV7-6	TRBJ2-7	14	NA	CASSSAQGQREQYF	TGTGCCAGCAGCTCAGCCCAAGGACAGAGAGAGCAGTACTTC
NA	TRBV7-3	TRBJ2-1	16	NA	CASSFQVSYSYNEQFF	TGTGCCAGCAGCTTTCAGGTCTCCTACTCCTACAATGAGCAGTTCTTC
NA	TRBV21-1	TRBJ2-2	18	NA	CASSFGTSGGVNTGELFF	TGTGCCAGCAGCTTTGGGACTAGCGGGGGGGTGAACACCGGGGAGCTGTTTTTT
few	TRBV29-1	TRBJ2-5	12	NA	CSVVTGQETQYF	TGCAGCGTTGTTACAGGCCAAGAGACCCAGTACTTC
NA	TRBV6-5	TRBJ1-1	13	NA	CASSPPGGAAAFF	TGTGCCAGCAGTCCCCCCGGGGGAGCAGCGGCTTTCTTT
NA	TRBV7-9	TRBJ1-3	16	NA	CASSRTRQRPGNTIYF	TGTGCCAGCAGCCGAACCCGGCAGCGGCCGGGAAACACCATATATTTT
NA	TRBV6-2/TRBV6-3	TRBJ2-3	15	NA	CASSYPGASTDTQYF	TGTGCCAGCAGTTATCCGGGGGCTAGCACAGATACGCAGTATTTT
few	TRBV5-1	TRBJ1-2	18	NA	CASSLGVGAPPSNYGYTF	TGCGCCAGCAGCTTGGGAGTGGGGGCTCCCCCTTCCAACTATGGCTACACCTTC
NA	TRBV7-7	TRBJ2-1	15	NA	CASSKGTGGHNEQFF	TGTGCTAGCAGCAAAGGGACCGGGGGGCACAATGAGCAGTTCTTC
NA	TRBV30	TRBJ1-5	13	NA	CAWKGEGNQPQHF	TGTGCCTGGAAAGGGGAGGGCAATCAGCCCCAGCATTTT
NA	TRBV12-3/TRBV12-4	TRBJ2-3	15	NA	CASSFDHKGADTQYF	TGTGCCAGCAGTTTTGACCATAAGGGGGCAGATACGCAGTATTTT
few	TRBV7-9	TRBJ1-4	14	NA	CASSLVQTNEKLFF	TGTGCCAGCAGCTTAGTCCAGACTAATGAAAAACTGTTTTTT
NA	TRBV10-2	TRBJ1-2	13	NA	CASSETTASGYTF	TGCGCCAGCAGTGAGACGACGGCGAGTGGCTACACCTTC
NA	TRBV2	TRBJ2-3	14	NA	CASSGGKKKDTQYF	TGTGCCAGCAGTGGGGGTAAAAAAAAAGATACGCAGTATTTT
NA	TRBV20-1	TRBJ1-4	16	NA	CSARARGSGPGENLFF	TGCAGTGCTAGAGCCCGGGGTTCAGGACCCGGGGAAAACCTGTTTTTT
NA	TRBV28	TRBJ2-5	15	TRBD1	CASSSQGGSQETQYF	TGTGCCAGCAGCTCCCAAGGGGGCTCCCAAGAGACCCAGTACTTC
few	TRBV6-6	TRBJ2-5	15	NA	CASSYRGAPQETQYF	TGTGCCAGCAGTTACCGGGGGGCACCCCAAGAGACCCAGTACTTC
few	TRBV5-5	TRBJ2-1	14	TRBD1	CASSSGQGLNEQFF	TGTGCCAGCAGCTCGGGACAGGGACTCAATGAGCAGTTCTTC
NA	TRBV29-1	TRBJ2-5	12	NA	CSVGLGDETQYF	TGCAGCGTTGGACTAGGAGATGAGACCCAGTACTTC